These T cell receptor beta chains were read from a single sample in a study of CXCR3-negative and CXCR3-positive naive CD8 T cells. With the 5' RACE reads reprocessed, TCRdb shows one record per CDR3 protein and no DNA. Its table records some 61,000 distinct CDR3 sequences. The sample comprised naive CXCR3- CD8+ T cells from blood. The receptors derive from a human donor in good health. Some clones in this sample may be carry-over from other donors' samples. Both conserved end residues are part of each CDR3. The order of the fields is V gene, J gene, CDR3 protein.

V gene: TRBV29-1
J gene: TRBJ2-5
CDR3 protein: CSVRWWETQYF

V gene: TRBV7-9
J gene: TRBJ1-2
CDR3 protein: CASSSTGTGSLGYTF

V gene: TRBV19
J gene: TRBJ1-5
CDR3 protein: CASRVSGKNNQPQHF

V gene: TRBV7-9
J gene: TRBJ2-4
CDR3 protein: CASRPGSGKNIQYF

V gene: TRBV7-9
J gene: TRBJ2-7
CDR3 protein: CASSPLGGTEVYEQYF

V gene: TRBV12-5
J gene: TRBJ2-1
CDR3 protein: CASGLSTLSSYNEQFF

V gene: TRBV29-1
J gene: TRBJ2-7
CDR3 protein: CSVGAGNYEQYF

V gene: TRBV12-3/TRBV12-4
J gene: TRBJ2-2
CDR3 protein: CASGLTSGMAGELFF

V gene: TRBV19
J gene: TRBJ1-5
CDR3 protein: CASSMWDSPNQPQHF

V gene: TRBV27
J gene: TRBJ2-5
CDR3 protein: CASTLAGGGAETQYF

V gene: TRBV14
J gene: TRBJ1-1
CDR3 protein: CASSQGGIDEAFF

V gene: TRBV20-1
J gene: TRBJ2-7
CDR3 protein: CSAETSRVYEQYF

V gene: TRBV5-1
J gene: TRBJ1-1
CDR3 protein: CASSSLGTEAFF

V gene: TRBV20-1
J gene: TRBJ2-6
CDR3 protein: CSARLPLLVGTGANVLTF

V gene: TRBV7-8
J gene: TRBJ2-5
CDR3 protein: CASRPGQGVETQYF

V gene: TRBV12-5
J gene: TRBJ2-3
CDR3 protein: CASGFTLRREPRSTDTQYF

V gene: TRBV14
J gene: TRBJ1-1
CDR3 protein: CASSQVIQGASFDTEAFF

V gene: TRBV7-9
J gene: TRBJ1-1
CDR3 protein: CASDQGAQTEAFF

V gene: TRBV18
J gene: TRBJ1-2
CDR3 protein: CASSPRLPPQGNYGYTF

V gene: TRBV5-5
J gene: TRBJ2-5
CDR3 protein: CASKPPRLGQQETQYF

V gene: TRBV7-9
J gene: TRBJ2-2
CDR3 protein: CASSNRENTGELFF

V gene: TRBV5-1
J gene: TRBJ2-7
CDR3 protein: CASRQPGTDSYEQYF

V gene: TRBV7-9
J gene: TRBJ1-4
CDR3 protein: CASSLPWSNEKLFF

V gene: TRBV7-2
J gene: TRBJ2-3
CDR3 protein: CASSEVSTDTQYF

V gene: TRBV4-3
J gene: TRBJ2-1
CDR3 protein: CASRADRGTDNEQFF

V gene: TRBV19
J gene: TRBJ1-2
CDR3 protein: CASSIATVWNGYTF

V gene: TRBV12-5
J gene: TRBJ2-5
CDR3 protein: CASGLRLDVETQYF

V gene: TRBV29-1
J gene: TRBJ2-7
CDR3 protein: CSVDERVTSGGDSYEQYF

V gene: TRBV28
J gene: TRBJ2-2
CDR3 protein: CASSLQGEAGELFF

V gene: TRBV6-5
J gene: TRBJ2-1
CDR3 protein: CASSSQGPLIYNEQFF

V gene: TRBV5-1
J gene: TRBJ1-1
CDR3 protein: CASSPEQEPTEAFF

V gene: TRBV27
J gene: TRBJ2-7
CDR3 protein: CASRGRASHEQYF

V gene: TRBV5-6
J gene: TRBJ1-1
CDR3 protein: CASSPGTDFFEAFF

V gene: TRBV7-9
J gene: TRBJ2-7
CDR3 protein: CASSLAAGAYEQYF

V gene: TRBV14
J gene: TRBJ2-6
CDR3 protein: CASRTSGANVLTF

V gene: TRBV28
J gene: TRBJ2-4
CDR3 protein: CASSPGGSGGAGKNIQYF

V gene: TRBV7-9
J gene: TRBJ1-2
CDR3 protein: CASSLPYGYTF

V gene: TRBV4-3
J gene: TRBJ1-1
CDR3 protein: CASSQGSVTATEAFF

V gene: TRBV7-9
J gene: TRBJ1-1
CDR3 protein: CASSLQRDTEAFF

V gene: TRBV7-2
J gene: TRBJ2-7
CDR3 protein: CASSPLGYGSHEQYF

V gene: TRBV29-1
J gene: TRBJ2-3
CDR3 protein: CSVEVGDSKATDTQYF

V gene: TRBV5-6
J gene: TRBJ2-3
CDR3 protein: CASSQVVDTQYF

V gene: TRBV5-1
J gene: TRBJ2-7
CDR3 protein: CASSSQGDISYEQYF

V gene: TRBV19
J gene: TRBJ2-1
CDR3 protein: CASSPMGGAGNEQFF

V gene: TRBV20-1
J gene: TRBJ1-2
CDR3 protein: CSARDPRSPDGYTF